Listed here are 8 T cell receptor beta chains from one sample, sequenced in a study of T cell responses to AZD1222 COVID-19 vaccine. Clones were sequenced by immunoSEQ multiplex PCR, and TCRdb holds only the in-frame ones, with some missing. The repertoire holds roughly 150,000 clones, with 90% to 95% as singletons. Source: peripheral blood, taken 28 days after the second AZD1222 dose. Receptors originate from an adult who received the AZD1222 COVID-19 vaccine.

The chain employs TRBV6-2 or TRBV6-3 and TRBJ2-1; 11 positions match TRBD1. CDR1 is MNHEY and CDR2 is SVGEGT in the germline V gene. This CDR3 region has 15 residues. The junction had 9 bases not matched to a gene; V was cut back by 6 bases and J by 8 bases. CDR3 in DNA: TGTGCCAGCAGCAGGGGACAGGGGGAGACGGATGAGCAGTTCTTC. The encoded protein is CASSRGQGETDEQFF.

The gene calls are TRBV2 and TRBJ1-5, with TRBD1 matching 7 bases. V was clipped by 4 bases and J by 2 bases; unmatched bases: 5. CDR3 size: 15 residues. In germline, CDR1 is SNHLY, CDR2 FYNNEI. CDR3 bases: TGTGCCAGCAGTGCCGACAGGGTCGGCAATCAGCCCCAGCATTTT. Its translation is CASSADRVGNQPQHF.

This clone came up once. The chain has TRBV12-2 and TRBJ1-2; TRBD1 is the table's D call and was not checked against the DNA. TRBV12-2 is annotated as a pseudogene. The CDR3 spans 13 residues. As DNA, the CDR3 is TGTGCAAGTCGCCCCAGGACAGGGAATGGCTACACCTTC. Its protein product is CASRPRTGNGYTF.

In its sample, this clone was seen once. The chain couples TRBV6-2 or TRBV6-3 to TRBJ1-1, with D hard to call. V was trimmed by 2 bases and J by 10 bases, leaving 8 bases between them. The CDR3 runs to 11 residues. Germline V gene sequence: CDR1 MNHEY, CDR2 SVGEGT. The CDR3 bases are TGTGCCAGCAGTTACATGGACGGAGCTTTCTTT. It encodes CASSYMDGAFF.

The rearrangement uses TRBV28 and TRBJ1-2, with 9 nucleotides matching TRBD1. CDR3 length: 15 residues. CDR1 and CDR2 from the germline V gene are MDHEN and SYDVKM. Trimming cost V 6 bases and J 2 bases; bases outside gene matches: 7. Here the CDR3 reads CASSSPGTGNYGYTF. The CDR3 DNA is TGTGCCAGCAGCTCTCCCGGGACAGGGAACTATGGCTACACCTTC.

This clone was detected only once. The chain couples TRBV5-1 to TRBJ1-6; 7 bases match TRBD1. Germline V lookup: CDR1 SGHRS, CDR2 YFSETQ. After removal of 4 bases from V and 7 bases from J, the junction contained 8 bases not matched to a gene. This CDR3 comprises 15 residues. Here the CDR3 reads CASSRTGVENSPLHF. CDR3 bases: TGCGCCAGCAGCCGGACAGGAGTTGAGAATTCACCCCTCCACTTT.

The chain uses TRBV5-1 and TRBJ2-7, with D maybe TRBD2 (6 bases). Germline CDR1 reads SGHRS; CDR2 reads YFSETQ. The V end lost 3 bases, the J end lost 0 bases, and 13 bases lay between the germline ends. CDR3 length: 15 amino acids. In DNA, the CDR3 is TGCGCCAGCAGCTCGGCGGGATGGGGCTCCTACGAGCAGTACTTC. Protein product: CASSSAGWGSYEQYF.

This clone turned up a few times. The CDR3 bases are TGTGCCAGCAGCCAAGGAGGGGGCGGGGGGGCAGATACGCAGTATTTT. Translating it yields CASSQGGGGGADTQYF. The chain is built from TRBV4-2 and TRBJ2-3, with 9 bases lining up with TRBD2. Germline V gene data show CDR1 as LGHNA and CDR2 as YNFKEQ. The length of the CDR3 is 16 residues. With 1 base clipped from V and 4 bases from J, the junction kept 6 bases outside the gene matches.